The 17 T cell receptor beta chains listed next were all sequenced from one sample in a study of human T cells and chemical hapten exposure. Stated time point: patch test 3, about 24 weeks after DPC sensitization. Indicated treatment: therapeutic diphenylcyclopropenone sensitization with weekly scalp DPC. Using its own MiXCR run on the RACE reads, TCRdb lists one record per CDR3 protein. The table records just under 65,000 distinct CDR3 sequences, about 11% of them present only once. The sequenced sample was whole blood, obtained in connection with sensitization to the hapten diphenylcyclopropenone (DPC). These receptors came from a woman in her 30s with alopecia areata. Some clones in this sample may be carry-over from other donors' samples.

This rearrangement joins TRBV28 to TRBJ2-4; D may be TRBD2 (5 bases). Germline CDR1 and CDR2: MDHEN and SYDVKM. The CDR3 totals 14 residues. V was clipped by 7 bases and J by 0 bases, with 10 bases between them. Here the CDR3 DNA reads TGTGCCAGCAAGAGGGCCCTAGCCAAAAACATTCAGTACTTC. Its translation: CASKRALAKNIQYF.

The rearrangement links TRBV7-3 to TRBJ1-1, with D unclear. Looked up from germline, CDR1 is SGHTA and CDR2 is FQGTGA. Trimming pared 5 bases from V and 4 bases from J, leaving 14 bases between. The CDR3 length is 14 residues. CDR3 coding DNA: TGTGCCAGCAGCGCCAATAATGTAGCCACTGAAGCTTTCTTT. As protein: CASSANNVATEAFF.

This clonotype has more than one count but fewer than ten. This chain uses TRBV6-2 or TRBV6-3 with TRBJ2-3; D is perhaps TRBD2 (6 bases). The CDR3 spans 17 residues. Trimming left V 4 bases short and J 4 bases short, with 21 bases between. The V gene's germline CDR1 is MNHEY and CDR2 SVGEGT. CDR3 region: CASSSYFGGPSPDTQYF. The CDR3 coding sequence is TGTGCCAGCAGTTCTTACTTCGGGGGACCCAGCCCAGATACGCAGTATTTT.

The J gene is TRBJ1-4, the V gene TRBV9; 12 positions agree with TRBD1. Trimming removed 4 bases from V and 3 bases from J; junction bases left unmatched: 4. The CDR3 covers 16 residues. In germline, CDR1 is SGDLS, CDR2 YYNGEE. The CDR3 region is CASSSGTGGPNEKLFF. CDR3 nucleotides: TGTGCCAGCAGCTCCGGGACAGGGGGCCCTAATGAAAAACTGTTTTTT.

This clonotype was seen many times. The chain couples TRBV28 to TRBJ1-5; the D is unclear. V lost 3 bases and J 3 bases, leaving 3 bases between the germline ends. Germline V lookup: CDR1 MDHEN, CDR2 SYDVKM. The CDR3 totals 12 residues. The CDR3 DNA follows: TGTGCCAGCAGTTTTTACAATCAGCCCCAGCATTTT. Its translation: CASSFYNQPQHF. Using reference TRBV28 and TRBJ1-5 for the parts outside the CDR3, the full variable domain is DVKVTQSSRYLVKRTGEKVFLECVQDMDHENMFWYRQDPGLGLRLIYFSYDVKMKEKGDIPEGYSVSREKKERFSLILESASTNQTSMYLCASSFYNQPQHFGDGTRLSIL.

Only a few counts were recorded for this clonotype. The chain employs TRBV21-1 and TRBJ2-5. TRBV21-1 is a pseudogene. This CDR3 has 14 amino acids. The CDR3 protein is CASSKESGTETQYF. The CDR3 bases are TGTGCCAGCAGCAAAGAATCGGGCACAGAGACCCAGTACTTC.

The table lists this clonotype with a few counts. The J gene is TRBJ1-2, the V gene TRBV10-3, with D unclear. The CDR3 totals 14 residues. Trimming stripped 2 bases from V and 5 bases from J, with 12 bases between. Germline V CDR1 and CDR2: ENHRY, SYGVKD. The DNA of the CDR3 is TGTGCCATCAGTGAGGCGGATAGGTCGTATGGCTACACCTTC. Its translation is CAISEADRSYGYTF.

This clonotype occurred a few times. This chain links TRBV5-1 with TRBJ2-5; 9 nucleotides align to TRBD2. The V segment lost 3 bases and the J segment 2 bases; nucleotides outside the gene matches: 8. The CDR3 runs 16 residues. Germline V gene lookup returns CDR1 SGHRS and CDR2 YFSETQ. CDR3 sequence: CASSSGLAINQETQYF. The CDR3 DNA sequence: TGCGCCAGCAGCTCCGGACTAGCGATTAATCAAGAGACCCAGTACTTC.

The genes are TRBV28 and TRBJ1-5; D is uncertain. Germline V gene data show CDR1 as MDHEN and CDR2 as SYDVKM. The CDR3 is made up of 14 amino acids. The ends were cut back, 4 bases at V and 9 bases at J, with 16 bases in the middle. CDR3 loop: CASSSVVGWLPQHF. CDR3 coding DNA: TGTGCCAGCAGTTCCGTCGTCGGCTGGCTGCCCCAGCATTTT. Filled out from reference TRBV28 and TRBJ1-5, the complete variable domain reads DVKVTQSSRYLVKRTGEKVFLECVQDMDHENMFWYRQDPGLGLRLIYFSYDVKMKEKGDIPEGYSVSREKKERFSLILESASTNQTSMYLCASSSVVGWLPQHFGDGTRLSIL.

This clonotype was recorded at least ten times. V is TRBV29-1 and J is TRBJ2-7, with D possibly being TRBD2 (6 bases). The CDR3 loop spans 13 amino acids. CDR1 and CDR2 (germline): SQVTM, ANQGSEA. Trimming cost V 7 bases and J 9 bases, with 22 bases left between them. CDR3 DNA sequence: TGCAGCGCCGTTACCCGGGAGCTTTCGGGGCAGTACTTC. Translated: CSAVTRELSGQYF.

The V and J genes are TRBV20-1 and TRBJ1-1; unclear D gene. The CDR3 sequence is 12 residues long. With 0 bases removed from V and 5 bases from J, the gap between germline ends came to 7 bases. Germline-derived CDR1 and CDR2 are DFQATT and SNEGSKA (reference sequence). The CDR3 DNA follows: TGCAGTGCTAGAGATCAATTTACTGAAGCTTTCTTT. This translates into CSARDQFTEAFF.

This clonotype occurred many times. This rearrangement joins TRBV4-1 to TRBJ1-2, with TRBD1 as a possible D gene (5 bases). CDR3 length equals 15 residues. Germline-derived CDR1 and CDR2 are MGHRA and YSYEKL. The ends were cut back, 4 bases at V and 2 bases at J, with 14 bases in the middle. The CDR3 here is CASSLFEDRNYGYTF. The CDR3 DNA follows: TGCGCCAGCAGCCTATTCGAAGACAGAAACTATGGCTACACCTTC.

At least ten counts were recorded for this clonotype. The J gene is TRBJ2-4, the V gene TRBV20-1, with 7 nucleotides matching TRBD2. The germline V gene has CDR1 DFQATT and CDR2 SNEGSKA (reference sequence). V was pared by 6 bases and J by 8 bases, with 7 bases of the junction left unmatched. The CDR3 is made up of 12 amino acids. CDR3 DNA: TGCAGTGCGGGGGGGGACCGGGACATTCAGTACTTC. Its protein product is CSAGGDRDIQYF.

This clonotype was counted a few times. This chain links TRBV20-1 with TRBJ2-3; D unclear. V was cut by 6 bases and J by 1 base, with 11 bases left in between. Per the germline V gene, CDR1 is DFQATT and CDR2 is SNEGSKA (reference sequence). This CDR3 is built from 13 residues. The CDR3 reads CSAKYRGTDTQYF. CDR3 sequence (DNA): TGCAGTGCCAAATACCGGGGCACAGATACGCAGTATTTT.

This clonotype has ten or more counts. The chain is built from TRBV3-1 and TRBJ1-4; TRBD1 aligns across 9 bases. The length of the CDR3 is 14 residues. From germline, CDR1 is LGHDT and CDR2 YNNKEL (reference sequence). With V trimmed by 2 bases and J by 8 bases, 3 bases remained unmatched. The CDR3 sequence: CASSQRTGDEKLFF. CDR3 in DNA: TGTGCCAGCAGCCAACGGACAGGGGACGAAAAACTGTTTTTT.

This clonotype showed up many times. The chain has TRBV4-2 and TRBJ1-2, with D possibly matching TRBD1 (6 bases). The CDR3 has 15 residues. Germline values: CDR1 LGHNA, CDR2 YNFKEQ. V was trimmed by 4 bases and J by 0 bases, leaving 12 bases between them. The CDR3 sequence is CASSLTGTANYGYTF. The CDR3 coding sequence is TGTGCCAGCAGCCTAACAGGGACCGCTAACTATGGCTACACCTTC.

The gene calls are TRBV7-8 and TRBJ2-5, with D perhaps assigned TRBD1 or TRBD2 (6 bases each). The V gene lost 2 bases and the J gene lost 5 bases, with 15 bases spanning the gap. The CDR3 loop spans 15 amino acids. Germline assignment: CDR1 SGHVS and CDR2 FQNEAQ. CDR3 sequence (DNA): TGTGCCAGCAGCTTACGAGGAGGGGGAGATGAGACCCAGTACTTC. Amino acids: CASSLRGGGDETQYF.